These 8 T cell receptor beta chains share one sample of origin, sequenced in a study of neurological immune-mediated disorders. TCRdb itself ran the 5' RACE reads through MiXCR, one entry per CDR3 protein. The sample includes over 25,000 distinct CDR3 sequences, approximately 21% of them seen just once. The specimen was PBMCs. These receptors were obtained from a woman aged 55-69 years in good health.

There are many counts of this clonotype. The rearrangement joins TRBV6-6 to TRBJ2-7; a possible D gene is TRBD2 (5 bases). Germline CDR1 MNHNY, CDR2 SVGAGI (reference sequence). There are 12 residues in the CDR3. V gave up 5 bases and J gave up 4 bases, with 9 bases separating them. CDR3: CASSQLVYEQYF. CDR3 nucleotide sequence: TGTGCCAGCAGTCAACTAGTTTACGAGCAGTACTTC.

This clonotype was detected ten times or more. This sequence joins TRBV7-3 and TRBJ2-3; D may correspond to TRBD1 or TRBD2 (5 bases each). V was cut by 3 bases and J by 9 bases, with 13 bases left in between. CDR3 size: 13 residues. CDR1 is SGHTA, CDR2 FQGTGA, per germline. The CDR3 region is CASSFVDWDTQYF. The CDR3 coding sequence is TGTGCCAGCAGCTTTGTAGATTGGGACACGCAGTATTTT.

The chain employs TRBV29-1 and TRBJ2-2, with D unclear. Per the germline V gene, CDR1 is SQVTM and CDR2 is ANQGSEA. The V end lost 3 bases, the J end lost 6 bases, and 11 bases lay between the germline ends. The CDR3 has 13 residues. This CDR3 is CSVDSDRPGELFF. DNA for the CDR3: TGCAGCGTTGACTCGGACCGTCCCGGGGAGCTGTTTTTT.

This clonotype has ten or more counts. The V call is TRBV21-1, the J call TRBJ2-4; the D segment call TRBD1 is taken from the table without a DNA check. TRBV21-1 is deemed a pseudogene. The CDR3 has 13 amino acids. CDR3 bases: TGTGCCAGCTATGACAGAGCCAAAAACATTCAGTACTTC. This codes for CASYDRAKNIQYF.

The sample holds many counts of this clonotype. The DNA for the CDR3 is TGCGCCAGCAGTAAGGGAGGGAGCAATCAGCCCCAGCATTTT. This sequence encodes CASSKGGSNQPQHF. This chain joins TRBV10-2 and TRBJ1-5; D is unresolved. With 5 bases removed from V and 1 base from J, the gap between germline ends came to 9 bases. The CDR3 length is 14 residues. The germline CDR1 and CDR2 sequences are WSHSY and SAAADI.

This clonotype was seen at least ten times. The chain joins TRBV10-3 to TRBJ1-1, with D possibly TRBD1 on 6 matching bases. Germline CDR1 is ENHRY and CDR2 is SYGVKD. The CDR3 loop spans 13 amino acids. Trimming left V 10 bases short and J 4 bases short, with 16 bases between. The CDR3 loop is CASSQGLSTEAFF. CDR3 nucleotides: TGTGCCAGTAGTCAGGGGCTCTCCACTGAAGCTTTCTTT.

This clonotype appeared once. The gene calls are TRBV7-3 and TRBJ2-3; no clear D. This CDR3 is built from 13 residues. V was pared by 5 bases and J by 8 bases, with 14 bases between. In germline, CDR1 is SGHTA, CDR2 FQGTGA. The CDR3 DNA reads TGTGCCAGCAGCACGATAGACTTGGGTACGCAGTATTTT. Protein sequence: CASSTIDLGTQYF.

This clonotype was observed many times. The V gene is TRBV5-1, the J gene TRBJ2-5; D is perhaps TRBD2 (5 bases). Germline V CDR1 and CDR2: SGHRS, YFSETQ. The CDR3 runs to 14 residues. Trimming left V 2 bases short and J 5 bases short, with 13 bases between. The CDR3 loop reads CASSFGNEGETQYF. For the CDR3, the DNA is TGCGCCAGCAGCTTCGGAAACGAGGGTGAGACCCAGTACTTC.